This entry features one T cell receptor (beta chain) sequence. This record belongs to a study of cytomegalovirus exposure and HLA in healthy donors. Germline V gene lookup returns CDR1 GTSNPN and CDR2 SVGIG (reference sequence). The CDR3 runs 11 residues. Trimming removed 4 bases at V and 5 bases at J, with 7 bases between. PCR was performed using 60 Vbeta and 13 Jbeta primers. Profiling relied on immunoSEQ multiplex PCR, and the TCRdb table lists in-frame clones only, not all of them. Of approximately 190,000 clones listed, more than 65% are singletons. The sequence was collected from a man over 45 in good health and CMV-seronegative. Sequencing was done on a sample of PBMCs. The V and J genes are TRBV30 and TRBJ2-3, with unresolved D. The CDR3 protein is CAWTLRDTQYF. The DNA for the CDR3 is TGTGCCTGGACGTTGCGAGATACGCAGTATTTT.